Shown below are 12 T cell receptor beta chains from a single sample sequenced in a study of blood T cells in healthy people across ages. It was with a sample-barcoded 5' primer and a J-beta primer mix that a second PCR of roughly 7 to 12 cycles was run. A single record per CDR3 protein comes from TCRdb applying MiXCR to the 5' RACE reads. The data contain hundreds of thousands of distinct CDR3 sequences, roughly 30% of them singletons. What was sequenced was blood. Every receptor here comes from a woman older than 75 in good health.

This clonotype occurred a few times. This may be a read error: a much more frequent sequence differs by one nucleotide. The chain recombines TRBV5-1 with TRBJ2-1; unclear D gene. Germline V CDR1 and CDR2: SGHRS, YFSETQ. The CDR3 is 13 amino acids. V lost 0 bases, J lost 10 bases, and 11 bases lay in between. In nucleotides, the CDR3 is TGCGCCAGCAGCTTGGGTACAGAATACGAGCAGTTCTTC. Encoded protein: CASSLGTEYEQFF.

The genes are TRBV4-2 and TRBJ1-2, with D maybe TRBD1 (5 bases). The length of the CDR3 is 16 residues. Germline loops: CDR1 LGHNA, CDR2 YNFKEQ. V lost 1 base, J lost 3 bases, and 15 bases lay in between. The CDR3 loop is CASSQGGELVDYGYTF. The CDR3 DNA sequence: TGTGCCAGCAGCCAAGGGGGGGAACTTGTGGACTATGGCTACACCTTC.

This clonotype was seen many times. The chain couples TRBV5-1 to TRBJ1-1; TRBD1 matches 9 bases. CDR1 SGHRS and CDR2 YFSETQ come from the germline V gene. The CDR3 runs 14 residues. V gave up 4 bases and J gave up 1 base; unmatched junction bases: 2. CDR3 region: CASSATGGNTEAFF. Written as DNA, the CDR3 is TGCGCCAGCAGCGCGACAGGGGGGAACACTGAAGCTTTCTTT.

Concerning this clonotype: Since a much larger clone is just one base distant, this may be a read error. This chain connects TRBV7-2 to TRBJ2-1, with D possibly TRBD2 on 6 matching bases. The CDR3 length is 14 residues. Germline V lookup: CDR1 SGHTA, CDR2 FQGNSA. Deletions cut 5 bases from V and 10 bases from J, with 18 bases between. This CDR3 is CASSLGLLNYEQFF. The DNA of the CDR3 is TGTGCCAGCAGCCTAGGACTACTTAACTACGAGCAGTTCTTC.

In this sample, this clonotype turned up many times. This sequence joins TRBV4-3 and TRBJ2-1; a weak D match, TRBD2 (6 bases). The CDR3 is 16 residues long. V lost 1 base and J lost 6, with 16 bases in between. The germline CDR1 and CDR2 sequences are LGHNA and YSLEER. CDR3 in amino acids: CASSQALDYRGNEQFF. The CDR3 DNA sequence: TGCGCCAGCAGCCAAGCTCTGGACTACCGAGGCAATGAGCAGTTCTTC.

In the case of this clonotype: A clone one base away is much larger, so this may be a read error. The DNA for the CDR3 is TGCAGTGCCCCCGCGGGCAGGGGGCAACAGTCCCAGCATTTT. Translated: CSAPAGRGQQSQHF. V and J are TRBV20-1 and TRBJ1-5, with 8 bases identical to TRBD1. The CDR3 covers 14 residues. V lost 6 bases and J lost 11; bases outside the gene matches: 15. CDR1 is DFQATT and CDR2 is SNEGSKA in the germline V gene (reference sequence).

This clonotype was observed many times. V is TRBV2 and J is TRBJ2-7; maybe TRBD1 (5 bases). The germline gives CDR1 SNHLY, CDR2 FYNNEI. Deletions cut 6 bases from V and 2 bases from J, with 11 bases between. The CDR3 spans 13 residues. The CDR3 loop reads CASRQDTTYEQYF. The DNA for the CDR3 is TGTGCCAGCAGACAGGACACAACCTACGAGCAGTACTTC.

About this clonotype itself: One end of the junction does not line up with germline, which may come from a read error. The chain couples TRBV7-6 to TRBJ1-1; weak D call: TRBD1 (5 bases). CDR3 length: 14 residues. The V gene's germline CDR1 is SGHVS and CDR2 FNYEAQ. CDR3 protein: CAGSLGGEITEAFF. The CDR3 coding sequence is TGTGCCGGCAGCTTGGGGGGGGAGATCACTGAAGCTTTCTTT.

This clonotype came up many times. CDR3 sequence reads: CASSDRDRGPRNSPLHF. In DNA, the CDR3 is TGCGCCAGCAGCGACCGGGACAGGGGGCCCCGGAATTCACCCCTCCACTTT. The V call is TRBV5-1, the J call TRBJ1-6, with TRBD1 matching over 12 bases. Germline V gene lookup returns CDR1 SGHRS and CDR2 YFSETQ. The CDR3 runs to 17 residues. After removal of 4 bases from V and 7 bases from J, the junction contained 9 bases not matched to a gene.

On this clonotype itself: A junction end diverges from the germline sequence, so it may reflect a read error. This rearrangement joins TRBV12-3 or TRBV12-4 to TRBJ2-1, with a tentative D call TRBD2 (6 bases). The length of the CDR3 is 16 residues. CDR3 region: CASSLGPSEVYNEQFF. The CDR3 nucleotides read TGTGCCAGTAGTTTAGGGCCTAGCGAGGTGTACAATGAGCAGTTCTTC.

Notes on this clonotype: A single base separates this from a much larger clone, so it may be a read error. The chain joins TRBV6-6 to TRBJ2-4; the D is unclear. Judging by the DNA end, TRBJ2-5 fits better; the J call may be wrong. The CDR3 spans 14 residues. The germline CDR1 and CDR2 sequences are MNHNY and SVGAGI (reference sequence). CDR3: CASNRRVEQETQYF. In DNA, the CDR3 is TGTGCCAGCAATCGACGGGTAGAGCAAGAGACCCAGTACTTC.

This chain uses TRBV6-5 with TRBJ1-1, with unresolved D. Trimming removed 2 bases at V and 8 bases at J, with 6 bases between. Germline CDR1 reads MNHEY; CDR2 reads SVGAGI. The CDR3 sequence is 11 residues long. The CDR3, as DNA: TGTGCCAGCAGTTACACGGGGGAAGCTTTCTTT. Its protein product is CASSYTGEAFF.